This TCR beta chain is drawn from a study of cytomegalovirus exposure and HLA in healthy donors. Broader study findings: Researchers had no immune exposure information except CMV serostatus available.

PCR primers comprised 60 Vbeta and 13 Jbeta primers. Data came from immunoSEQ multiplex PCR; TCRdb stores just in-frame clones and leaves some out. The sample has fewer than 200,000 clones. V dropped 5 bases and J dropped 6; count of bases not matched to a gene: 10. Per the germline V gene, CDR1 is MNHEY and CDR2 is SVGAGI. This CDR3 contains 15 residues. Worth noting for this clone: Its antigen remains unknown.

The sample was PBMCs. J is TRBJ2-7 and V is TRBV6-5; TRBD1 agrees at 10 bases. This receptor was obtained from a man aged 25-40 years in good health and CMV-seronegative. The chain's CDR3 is CASSPRQGAYSEQYF. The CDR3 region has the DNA TGTGCCAGCAGTCCCCGACAGGGGGCCTACAGCGAGCAGTACTTC.